This is a list of T cell receptor beta chains from one sample in a study of CD8+ T cells in alopecia areata. Sequencing used immunoSEQ multiplex PCR; TCRdb keeps in-frame clones, though not all of them. The repertoire holds around 200,000 clones, with around 60% as singletons. Sequencing used CD8+ T cells sorted from blood, obtained at week 24, from a patient treated with tofacitinib. These receptors were obtained from a human donor with alopecia areata. Both conserved end residues are part of each CDR3. The order of the fields is clone size, D gene, V gene, J gene, CDR3 DNA, CDR3 protein. D genes are given only for firm matches. Size tells how often a clone was seen (once, few, many) or the class of an expanded clone, and some rows leave it out.

clone size: once; D gene: NA; V gene: TRBV27; J gene: TRBJ2-7; CDR3 DNA: TGTGCCAGCAGTTCTGGGGGTTTAGGGGAGCAGTACTTC; CDR3 protein: CASSSGGLGEQYF
clone size: few; D gene: NA; V gene: TRBV30; J gene: TRBJ2-3; CDR3 DNA: TGTGCCTGGAGTGGGACTCTTACAGATACGCAGTATTTT; CDR3 protein: CAWSGTLTDTQYF
clone size: few; D gene: NA; V gene: TRBV30; J gene: TRBJ1-1; CDR3 DNA: TGTGCCTGGAGTCCGATGAACACTGAAGCTTTCTTT; CDR3 protein: CAWSPMNTEAFF
clone size: NA; D gene: NA; V gene: TRBV6-6; J gene: TRBJ1-2; CDR3 DNA: TGTGCCAGCACCCCCGCAGGGGCCTATGGCTACACCTTC; CDR3 protein: CASTPAGAYGYTF
clone size: NA; D gene: TRBD1; V gene: TRBV7-9; J gene: TRBJ1-1; CDR3 DNA: TGTGCCGAGACAGGGCCACACACTGAAGCTTTCTTT; CDR3 protein: CAETGPHTEAFF
clone size: NA; D gene: NA; V gene: TRBV30; J gene: TRBJ1-2; CDR3 DNA: TGTGCCTGGCTGGCAGACATTTATAACTATGGCTACACCTTC; CDR3 protein: CAWLADIYNYGYTF
clone size: NA; D gene: NA; V gene: TRBV30; J gene: TRBJ2-7; CDR3 DNA: TGTGCCTGGAGCGATATCTACGAGCAGTACTTC; CDR3 protein: CAWSDIYEQYF
clone size: NA; D gene: TRBD1; V gene: TRBV29-1; J gene: TRBJ2-7; CDR3 DNA: TGCAGCGTTGAAGATCAGGGACAGGGTTACGAGCAGTACTTC; CDR3 protein: CSVEDQGQGYEQYF
clone size: NA; D gene: NA; V gene: TRBV5-6; J gene: TRBJ1-2; CDR3 DNA: TGTGCCAGCAGCTTGGCTGGTGGCTACACCTTC; CDR3 protein: CASSLAGGYTF
clone size: NA; D gene: TRBD2; V gene: TRBV6-5; J gene: TRBJ2-5; CDR3 DNA: TGTGCCAGCAGTCCGGGACTAAAGTGGGAGACCCAGTACTTC; CDR3 protein: CASSPGLKWETQYF